The 30 T cell receptor beta chains below come from one sample, sequenced in a study of blood T cell repertoires in COVID-19. Profiling relied on immunoSEQ multiplex PCR, and the TCRdb table lists in-frame clones only, not all of them. Among around 150,000 clones, about 81% were seen once, and the ten largest hold about 11%. Sequenced input: peripheral blood. Receptors originate from a human donor in a cohort sampled during active COVID-19.

This clone turned up a few times. V usage is TRBV7-2 and J usage is TRBJ2-7, with 9 bases that match TRBD2. Germline values: CDR1 SGHTA, CDR2 FQGNSA. The ends lost 5 bases at V and 1 base at J; junction bases unmatched: 9. The CDR3 has 16 residues. CDR3 residues: CASSQGGGLASYEQYF. CDR3 DNA: TGTGCCAGCAGCCAGGGGGGGGGACTAGCATCCTACGAGCAGTACTTC.

The CDR3 DNA is TGTGCCAGCTCGGGTAGCAATCAGCCCCAGCATTTT. Translating gives CASSGSNQPQHF. The rearrangement links TRBV6-6 to TRBJ1-5; D gene uncertain. Germline V CDR1 and CDR2: MNHNY, SVGAGI (reference sequence). Trimming took off 8 bases at V and 0 bases at J, with 5 bases between the two ends. This CDR3 region has 12 residues.

The chain uses TRBV7-9 and TRBJ1-2, with D possibly TRBD1 on 6 matching bases. Germline V lookup: CDR1 SEHNR, CDR2 FQNEAQ (reference sequence). The CDR3 spans 15 residues. V dropped 5 bases and J dropped 2 bases, with 15 bases sitting between them. The CDR3 DNA reads TGTGCCAGCAGCCCCCCGGGACACAAGAACTATGGCTACACCTTC. The encoded protein is CASSPPGHKNYGYTF.

V usage is TRBV6-5 and J usage is TRBJ1-1; a possible D gene is TRBD1 (5 bases). The germline CDR1 and CDR2 sequences are MNHEY and SVGAGI. Between the trimmed V and J ends, which lost 2 bases and 1 base, there was a span of 14 bases. The CDR3 runs to 16 residues. The CDR3, as DNA: TGTGCCAGCAGTTACCGCCACGGGGACTGGAACACTGAAGCTTTCTTT. Amino acids: CASSYRHGDWNTEAFF.

The chain has TRBV9 and TRBJ1-6, with 7 bases fitting TRBD1. The CDR3 runs to 15 residues. Germline CDR1 reads SGDLS; CDR2 reads YYNGEE. The V segment lost 1 base and the J segment 7 bases; nucleotides outside the gene matches: 5. The CDR3 sequence: CASSVTGTENSPLHF. The CDR3 DNA reads as TGTGCCAGCAGCGTAACCGGGACAGAGAATTCACCCCTCCACTTT.

The chain uses TRBV19 and TRBJ2-7, with 10 bases fitting TRBD2. V lost 5 bases, J lost 4 bases, and 5 bases stayed unmatched. The CDR3 is 14 amino acids. CDR1 is LNHDA and CDR2 is SQIVND in the germline V gene (reference sequence). CDR3 sequence reads: CASSEAGGPYEQYF. DNA of the CDR3: TGTGCCAGTAGTGAAGCGGGGGGGCCTTACGAGCAGTACTTC.

The rearrangement joins TRBV30 to TRBJ2-7; TRBD1 matches at 7 bases. The J segment lost 2 bases and the V segment lost 4 bases, leaving 8 bases of the junction unmatched. CDR3 length equals 14 residues. Germline V gene lookup returns CDR1 GTSNPN and CDR2 SVGIG (reference sequence). DNA for the CDR3: TGTGCCTGGAAGCCACAGGGGTACGCCTACGAGCAGTACTTC. Translating gives CAWKPQGYAYEQYF. Using reference TRBV30 and TRBJ2-7 for the parts outside the CDR3, the full variable domain is SQTIHQWPATLVQPVGSPLSLECTVEGTSNPNLYWYRQAAGRGLQLLFYSVGIGQISSEVPQNLSASRPQDRQFILSSKKLLLSDSGFYLCAWKPQGYAYEQYFGPGTRLTVT.

The rearrangement links TRBV2 to TRBJ1-5; D remains unclear. The germline V and J ends were trimmed by 4 bases and 1 base, with 8 bases remaining between them. The CDR3 has 14 amino acids. Germline CDR1 is SNHLY and CDR2 is FYNNEI. CDR3 coding DNA: TGTGCCAGCAGTGTGGGCAGCAGCAATCAGCCCCAGCATTTT. As protein: CASSVGSSNQPQHF.

The J gene is TRBJ1-1, the V gene TRBV6-5; 10 bases fit TRBD1. CDR1 MNHEY and CDR2 SVGAGI come from the germline V gene. The CDR3 length is 15 residues. Unmatched junction bases numbered 6, after V lost 5 bases and J lost 3 bases. The CDR3 is CASSKRTGGHTEAFF. The CDR3, as DNA: TGTGCCAGCAGTAAAAGGACAGGGGGGCACACTGAAGCTTTCTTT.

The chain is built from TRBV27 and TRBJ2-3; D is perhaps TRBD1 (5 bases). The germline CDR1 and CDR2 sequences are MNHEY and SMNVEV (reference sequence). Trimming cost V 5 bases and J 3 bases, with 9 bases left between them. The CDR3 has 13 amino acids. CDR3: CASSRKGTDTQYF. The CDR3 bases are TGTGCCAGCAGTCGAAAGGGGACAGATACGCAGTATTTT.

This clone came up a few times. The chain joins TRBV5-4 to TRBJ1-2; D not resolved. CDR1 and CDR2 (germline): SGHNT, YYREEE (reference sequence). V was shortened by 4 bases and J by 4 bases, with 11 bases between the two germline ends. CDR3 length equals 13 residues. As DNA, the CDR3 is TGTGCCAGCAGCCGACAAGACCTCTATGGCTACACCTTC. Its protein is CASSRQDLYGYTF. Full variable domain (rest looked up from reference TRBV5-4 and TRBJ1-2): ETGVTQSPTHLIKTRGQQVTLRCSSQSGHNTVSWYQQALGQGPQFIFQYYREEENGRGNFPPRFSGLQFPNYSSELNVNALELDDSALYLCASSRQDLYGYTFGSGTRLTVV.

This chain connects TRBV5-3 to TRBJ2-7; 9 bases align to TRBD2. TRBV5-3 is an ORF, with its function uncertain. The CDR3 is 17 amino acids. The J segment lost 3 bases and the V segment lost 3 bases, leaving 13 bases of the junction unmatched. CDR3 coding DNA: TGTGCCAGAAGCTCCCCGGTTGGGCTAGCGGGGCTCTACGAGCAGTACTTC. This translates into CARSSPVGLAGLYEQYF.

V gene TRBV6-4 combines with J gene TRBJ2-2; TRBD1 matches 9 bases. Germline V gene data show CDR1 as MRHNA and CDR2 as SNTAGT. This CDR3 region has 15 residues. J gave up 7 bases and V 6 bases, and 9 bases lay outside the gene matches. The CDR3 nucleotides read TGTGCCAGCAGCAAGACAGGGGGACGTGTCGGGGAGCTGTTTTTT. It translates to CASSKTGGRVGELFF.

V is TRBV14 and J is TRBJ2-4; 14 positions agree with TRBD2. After removal of 6 bases from V and 9 bases from J, the junction contained 1 base not matched to a gene. The CDR3 sequence is 13 residues long. Germline V gives CDR1 SGHDN, CDR2 FVKESK. The DNA for the CDR3 is TGTGCCAGCAGGACTAGCGGGAGGGCCATTCAGTACTTC. It yields the protein CASRTSGRAIQYF.

The CDR3 region has the DNA TGCAGCGCCGAAGGGAAGCGGTATGGCTACACCTTC. Its translation: CSAEGKRYGYTF. The chain joins TRBV29-1 to TRBJ1-2; no clear D. The germline CDR1 and CDR2 sequences are SQVTM and ANQGSEA. V lost 7 bases to trimming and J lost 5 bases, with 14 bases between them. The CDR3 length is 12 residues.

The rearrangement links TRBV19 to TRBJ2-2, with D tentatively TRBD1 (6 bases). Germline loops: CDR1 LNHDA, CDR2 SQIVND (reference sequence). CDR3 size: 16 residues. Trimming took off 7 bases at V and 7 bases at J, with 22 bases between the two ends. The CDR3 DNA sequence: TGTGCCAGTACCGACCAGGGGAAATTGAGTAGCGGGGAGCTGTTTTTT. Translated, it gives CASTDQGKLSSGELFF.

This rearrangement joins TRBV28 to TRBJ1-2, with 8 bases that match TRBD1. The CDR3 length is 14 residues. Germline lookup yields CDR1 MDHEN and CDR2 SYDVKM. After removal of 8 bases from V and 8 bases from J, the junction contained 13 bases not matched to a gene. The CDR3 here is CASLSSGGQGGYTF. CDR3 in DNA: TGTGCCAGCCTCTCGTCAGGGGGCCAGGGGGGCTACACCTTC.

The chain employs TRBV4-3 and TRBJ2-6; tentative D call: TRBD1 (6 bases). Germline V gives CDR1 LGHNA, CDR2 YSLEER. V shed 3 bases and J shed 0 bases, with 9 bases lying between them. This CDR3 has 16 residues. The CDR3 coding sequence is TGCGCCAGCAGCCAGGTGACAGGCTCTGGGGCCAACGTCCTGACTTTC. Its protein product is CASSQVTGSGANVLTF.

This clone was detected only a few times. The rearrangement links TRBV28 to TRBJ1-1; D is unresolved. Trimming pared 2 bases from V and 1 base from J, leaving 8 bases between. CDR1 is MDHEN and CDR2 is SYDVKM in the germline V gene. The CDR3 spans 14 residues. In nucleotides, the CDR3 is TGTGCCAGCAGTTTAGCCCGCAGGAACACTGAAGCTTTCTTT. Protein: CASSLARRNTEAFF.

The chain combines TRBV6-5 with TRBJ2-5; D perhaps matches TRBD2 (6 bases). Trimming took 4 bases from V and 2 from J, leaving 11 bases between them. CDR3 length: 14 residues. Germline CDR1 is MNHEY and CDR2 is SVGAGI. Here the CDR3 reads CASSSRGGQETQYF. The CDR3 DNA reads as TGTGCCAGCAGTTCCCGTGGGGGGCAAGAGACCCAGTACTTC.

The rearrangement uses TRBV28 and TRBJ1-3, with D possibly being TRBD1 (5 bases). V lost 5 bases and J 0 bases, leaving 17 bases between the germline ends. This CDR3 comprises 17 residues. Germline-derived CDR1 and CDR2 are MDHEN and SYDVKM. For the CDR3, the DNA is TGTGCCAGCAGTCCCTTGGGAGGGACCCACTCTGGAAACACCATATATTTT. Encoded protein: CASSPLGGTHSGNTIYF.

This chain joins TRBV4-3 and TRBJ2-3, with 7 bases aligning to TRBD2. The V gene's germline CDR1 is LGHNA and CDR2 YSLEER. With 1 base clipped from V and 3 bases from J, the junction kept 4 bases outside the gene matches. This CDR3 has 15 amino acids. The CDR3 region is CASSQGGGRTDTQYF. The CDR3 DNA follows: TGCGCCAGCAGCCAAGGGGGCGGGAGAACAGATACGCAGTATTTT.

This clone has a single count. V gene TRBV7-2 combines with J gene TRBJ2-1, with 8 bases lining up with TRBD1. Trimming took 1 base from V and 3 from J; bases not matched to a gene: 11. Germline V gene data show CDR1 as SGHTA and CDR2 as FQGNSA. The CDR3 loop spans 18 amino acids. CDR3 residues: CASSLVPGGAIGYNEQFF. The DNA of the CDR3 is TGTGCCAGCAGCTTAGTCCCAGGGGGCGCAATTGGCTACAATGAGCAGTTCTTC.

In DNA form, the CDR3 reads TGTGCCAGCAGCTCTTACAGGGGAGAGACCCAGTACTTC. It encodes CASSSYRGETQYF. The gene calls are TRBV7-7 and TRBJ2-5; 7 bases line up with TRBD1. This CDR3 region has 13 residues. Germline V gene data show CDR1 as SSHAT and CDR2 as FNYEAQ (reference sequence). The V gene end was trimmed by 4 bases and the J gene end by 4 bases; junction bases not matched to a gene: 3.

The rearrangement joins TRBV6-2 or TRBV6-3 to TRBJ2-7, with TRBD1 matching 7 bases. V shed 6 bases, J shed 7 bases, and the junction held 3 bases outside the gene matches. In germline, CDR1 is MNHEY, CDR2 SVGEGT. This CDR3 spans 11 amino acids. CDR3 sequence: CASSDREEQYF. The CDR3 coding sequence is TGTGCCAGCAGCGACAGGGAAGAGCAGTACTTC.

The chain recombines TRBV10-2 with TRBJ2-1, with TRBD1 as a possible D gene (5 bases). Germline V CDR1 and CDR2: WSHSY, SAAADI. The CDR3 loop spans 13 amino acids. Trimming removed 6 bases from V and 2 bases from J, with 8 bases in between. CDR3 amino acids: CASRAGTYNEQFF. CDR3 sequence (DNA): TGCGCCAGCAGGGCAGGGACCTACAATGAGCAGTTCTTC.

This chain uses TRBV6-5 with TRBJ2-6, with D possibly being TRBD1 (6 bases). The CDR3 runs 16 residues. Germline lookup yields CDR1 MNHEY and CDR2 SVGAGI. V shed 2 bases and J shed 3 bases, with 11 bases lying between them. CDR3 nucleotide sequence: TGTGCCAGCAGTTACGGTGGGGGCCGTGGGGCCAACGTCCTGACTTTC. This encodes CASSYGGGRGANVLTF.

The chain combines TRBV24-1 with TRBJ2-5; perhaps TRBD2 as D (7 bases). Between the trimmed V and J ends, which lost 3 bases and 0 bases, there was a span of 19 bases. The CDR3 has 18 residues. CDR1 and CDR2 from the germline V gene are KGHDR and SFDVKD. CDR3 DNA sequence: TGTGCCACCAGTGATCCCGCCGGGGGGCTACAGTACCAAGAGACCCAGTACTTC. Its protein is CATSDPAGGLQYQETQYF.

The chain has TRBV5-1 and TRBJ2-1; the match to TRBD1 covers 7 bases. CDR3 size: 13 residues. After removal of 4 bases from V and 8 bases from J, the junction contained 6 bases not matched to a gene. CDR1 and CDR2 (germline): SGHRS, YFSETQ. In DNA, the CDR3 is TGCGCCAGCAGCAGAATACAGGGGTATGAGCAGTTCTTC. This sequence encodes CASSRIQGYEQFF.

V usage is TRBV4-3 and J usage is TRBJ1-2; D call uncertain. Germline-derived CDR1 and CDR2 are LGHNA and YSLEER. The CDR3 totals 15 residues. Between the trimmed V and J ends, which lost 0 bases and 2 bases, there was a span of 10 bases. The CDR3 loop reads CASSQDPGKNYGYTF. In DNA form, the CDR3 reads TGCGCCAGCAGCCAAGATCCCGGTAAAAACTATGGCTACACCTTC.